The 16 T cell receptor beta chains in this list originate from one sample, sequenced in a study of technical replicates of blood from several donors. TCRdb keeps only in-frame clones here, not all; method: immunoSEQ multiplex PCR. The sample consists of 81,000 or so clones, 96% of them appearing once. The sample consisted of T cells isolated from PBMCs. These receptor sequences come from a human donor in good health.

In DNA, the CDR3 is TGTGCCAGCAGTTACCTACAGGGGGCTGGTAATAACAATCAGCCCCAGCATTTT. Translated: CASSYLQGAGNNNQPQHF. The V gene is TRBV28, the J gene TRBJ1-5; 9 bases map to TRBD1. Losses at the gene ends were 4 bases for V and 3 bases for J; bases not matched to a gene: 13. The CDR3 spans 18 residues. Germline assignment: CDR1 MDHEN and CDR2 SYDVKM.

CDR3 sequence reads: CASSLAGQSTDTQYF. The CDR3 DNA sequence: TGCGCCAGCAGCCTGGCGGGACAGAGCACAGATACGCAGTATTTT. The chain employs TRBV5-1 and TRBJ2-3, with D tentatively TRBD1 (7 bases). CDR1 is SGHRS, CDR2 YFSETQ, per germline. V lost 4 bases, J lost 0 bases, and 12 bases lay in between. The CDR3 is made up of 15 amino acids.

The chain couples TRBV5-1 to TRBJ1-6; 7 nucleotides line up with TRBD1. Germline V gives CDR1 SGHRS, CDR2 YFSETQ. V shed 4 bases, J shed 7 bases, and the junction held 8 bases outside the gene matches. The CDR3 runs 15 residues. The CDR3 coding sequence is TGCGCCAGCAGCCTCGGGACAGACACAAATTCACCCCTCCACTTT. This codes for CASSLGTDTNSPLHF.

This CDR3 reads CASSHSPGQSYEQYF. CDR3 bases: TGCGCCAGCAGCCATAGTCCGGGACAGTCCTACGAGCAGTACTTC. The genes are TRBV4-1 and TRBJ2-7; 7 bases align to TRBD1. V lost 3 bases, J lost 1 base, and 6 bases stayed unmatched. This CDR3 region has 15 residues. From germline, CDR1 is MGHRA and CDR2 YSYEKL.

V and J are TRBV7-2 and TRBJ2-3, with 14 bases aligning to TRBD2. V dropped 3 bases and J dropped 8; count of bases not matched to a gene: 10. Germline V gene data show CDR1 as SGHTA and CDR2 as FQGNSA. The CDR3 spans 17 residues. The CDR3 sequence: CASSFWRTSGRTTTQYF. The CDR3 DNA reads TGTGCCAGCAGCTTCTGGAGGACTAGCGGGAGGACAACTACGCAGTATTTT.

The V gene is TRBV28, the J gene TRBJ1-1; D unclear. This CDR3 is built from 15 residues. Germline V gene sequence: CDR1 MDHEN, CDR2 SYDVKM. Trimming removed 4 bases at V and 0 bases at J, with 12 bases between. The CDR3 DNA sequence: TGTGCCAGCAGTTGGGATCCGGGGTTGAACACTGAAGCTTTCTTT. This codes for CASSWDPGLNTEAFF.

The chain's CDR3 is CASSFFGGVPGYTF. Written as DNA, the CDR3 is TGTGCCAGCAGCTTCTTTGGGGGGGTTCCTGGCTACACCTTC. The V call is TRBV5-6, the J call TRBJ1-2; tentative D call: TRBD1 (5 bases). The CDR3 loop spans 14 amino acids. V was trimmed by 2 bases and J by 7 bases, leaving 15 bases between them. Germline CDR1 and CDR2: SGHDT and YYEEEE.

CDR3 coding DNA: TGTGCCAGCAGCTTAGGGCATGTTAATGAAAAACTGTTTTTT. It yields the protein CASSLGHVNEKLFF. The rearrangement uses TRBV7-9 and TRBJ1-4, with no clear D. Germline V gives CDR1 SEHNR, CDR2 FQNEAQ (reference sequence). The ends were cut back, 1 base at V and 4 bases at J, with 7 bases in the middle. The CDR3 length is 14 residues. The full variable domain, rest sourced from reference TRBV7-9 and TRBJ1-4, is DTGVSQNPRHKITKRGQNVTFRCDPISEHNRLYWYRQTLGQGPEFLTYFQNEAQLEKSRLLSDRFSAERPKGSFSTLEIQRTEQGDSAMYLCASSLGHVNEKLFFGSGTQLSVL.

The chain employs TRBV11-3 and TRBJ2-2; D is uncertain. The germline gives CDR1 SGHNT, CDR2 YENEEA. The CDR3 consists of 14 residues. V lost 7 bases and J lost 2, with 11 bases in between. The CDR3 bases are TGTGCCAGCAAGGCAGGTCCTAACACCGGGGAGCTGTTTTTT. Translated, it gives CASKAGPNTGELFF.

The genes are TRBV27 and TRBJ1-6, with D perhaps TRBD1 (5 bases). The CDR3 covers 15 residues. Germline lookup yields CDR1 MNHEY and CDR2 SMNVEV (reference sequence). V gave up 1 base and J gave up 10 bases, with 14 bases separating them. CDR3 in DNA: TGTGCCAGCAGTTTATGGGAGGATGACAGCTCACCCCTCCACTTT. Translation gives CASSLWEDDSSPLHF.

The V gene is TRBV28, the J gene TRBJ2-3, with 10 bases matching TRBD2. Losses at the gene ends were 2 bases for V and 4 bases for J; bases not matched to a gene: 3. CDR1 MDHEN and CDR2 SYDVKM come from the germline V gene. This CDR3 is 15 amino acids long. The CDR3 coding sequence is TGTGCCAGCAGTTTAAGCGGGAGGGCCGCAGATACGCAGTATTTT. Translating it yields CASSLSGRAADTQYF.

This rearrangement joins TRBV30 to TRBJ1-5, with D possibly being TRBD1 (6 bases). The V and J ends lost 5 bases and 6 bases respectively, with 14 bases between them. The CDR3 sequence is 13 residues long. In germline, CDR1 is GTSNPN, CDR2 SVGIG (reference sequence). The CDR3 region is CAWRATGSQPQHF. CDR3 sequence (DNA): TGTGCCTGGCGGGCAACAGGGTCTCAGCCCCAGCATTTT.

The chain combines TRBV9 with TRBJ2-7; TRBD2 agrees at 7 bases. Germline CDR1 and CDR2: SGDLS and YYNGEE. J gave up 5 bases and V 5 bases, and 10 bases lay outside the gene matches. The CDR3 is made up of 14 amino acids. In DNA, the CDR3 is TGTGCCAGCAGTCCTGGGGGGGTCCCCCACGAGCAGTACTTC. Amino acids: CASSPGGVPHEQYF.

This rearrangement joins TRBV6-5 to TRBJ1-2; TRBD1 is a possible D gene (5 bases). The germline gives CDR1 MNHEY, CDR2 SVGAGI. The CDR3 totals 13 residues. Deletions cut 5 bases from V and 8 bases from J, with 15 bases between. CDR3 nucleotide sequence: TGTGCCAGCAGTCCCGTCGGGGCGGGGGGCTACACCTTC. This gives the protein CASSPVGAGGYTF.

The chain combines TRBV4-2 with TRBJ1-2; 7 bases are shared with TRBD1. The germline CDR1 and CDR2 sequences are LGHNA and YNFKEQ. Trimming removed 0 bases from V and 0 bases from J; junction bases left unmatched: 10. This CDR3 has 18 residues. This CDR3 is CASSQDPAGGNSNYGYTF. Here the CDR3 DNA reads TGTGCCAGCAGCCAAGATCCGGCAGGGGGGAATTCTAACTATGGCTACACCTTC.

This rearrangement joins TRBV11-2 to TRBJ2-7; 11 bases line up with TRBD2. The CDR3 contains 19 residues. Germline CDR1 SGHAT, CDR2 FQNNGV. V shed 1 base and J 1 base; nucleotides not matched to a gene: 12. The CDR3 loop reads CASSLGSSSRLAGSYEQYF. CDR3 bases: TGTGCCAGCAGCTTAGGGAGTAGCTCCCGACTAGCGGGATCCTACGAGCAGTACTTC.